Given below is one T cell receptor beta chain in context. The antigen is unknown. Germline and junction disagree at one end, which may indicate a read error. Sample-barcoded 5' priming and a J-beta primer mix drove a second PCR of roughly 6 to 12 cycles. At least 2.5 million CDR3-containing paired-end reads were obtained per sample. TCRdb re-analysed the 5' RACE reads in MiXCR, keeping a single row per CDR3 protein. Among about 690,000 distinct CDR3 sequences, approximately 40% were seen once, and the ten largest hold around 30%. This sample was taken from a study of blood T cells in healthy people across ages. Study findings and constraints: Higher diversity, along with more naive CD4+ cells, distinguished long-lived donors from aged donors.

Germline V gene lookup returns CDR1 SGHKS and CDR2 YYEKEE (reference sequence). The CDR3 runs to 16 residues. This receptor was obtained from an elderly man in good health. The chain has TRBV5-5 and TRBJ1-1; D remains unclear. Source material: blood. The CDR3 DNA reads as TGTGCCGGCAGCTTGCGGGTCCGATATGAAGGCACTGAAGCTTTCTTT. Encoded protein: CAGSLRVRYEGTEAFF.